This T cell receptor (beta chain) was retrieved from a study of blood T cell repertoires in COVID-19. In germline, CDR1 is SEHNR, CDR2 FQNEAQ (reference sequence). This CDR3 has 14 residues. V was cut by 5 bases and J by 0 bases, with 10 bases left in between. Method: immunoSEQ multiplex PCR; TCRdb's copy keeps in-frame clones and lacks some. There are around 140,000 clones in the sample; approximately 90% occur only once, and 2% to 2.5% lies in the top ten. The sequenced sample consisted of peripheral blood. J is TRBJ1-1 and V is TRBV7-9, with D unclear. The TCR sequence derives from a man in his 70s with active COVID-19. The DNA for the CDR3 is TGTGCCAGCAGCAGCGGCTTCATGAACACTGAAGCTTTCTTT. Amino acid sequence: CASSSGFMNTEAFF.